The 19 T cell receptor beta chains below were found in one sample sequenced in a study of blood T cell repertoires in COVID-19. The method was immunoSEQ multiplex PCR; TCRdb's version includes in-frame clones alone and lacks a portion of them. Seen here are nearly 65,000 clones, about 80% observed once, and the top ten hold over 9%. The specimen sequenced was peripheral blood. Every receptor here comes from a human donor in a cohort sampled during active COVID-19.

The chain is built from TRBV5-1 and TRBJ2-2; the D is unclear. V gave up 4 bases and J gave up 6 bases, with 16 bases separating them. CDR1 is SGHRS, CDR2 YFSETQ, per germline. The CDR3 loop spans 15 amino acids. The CDR3 is CASSLPGLGAGELFF. CDR3 nucleotide sequence: TGCGCCAGCAGCCTTCCTGGGTTGGGCGCCGGGGAGCTGTTTTTT.

The chain is built from TRBV7-9 and TRBJ2-7, with 7 bases lining up with TRBD1. Germline assignment: CDR1 SEHNR and CDR2 FQNEAQ (reference sequence). V lost 5 bases, J lost 0 bases, and 7 bases stayed unmatched. CDR3 length: 15 residues. CDR3 residues: CASSPSGTVSYEQYF. The CDR3 nucleotides read TGTGCCAGCAGCCCCTCCGGGACAGTCTCCTACGAGCAGTACTTC.

The chain employs TRBV28 and TRBJ2-1, with D perhaps matching TRBD2 (6 bases). The germline V gene has CDR1 MDHEN and CDR2 SYDVKM. The ends were cut back, 3 bases at V and 0 bases at J, with 12 bases in the middle. The CDR3 sequence is 16 residues long. CDR3: CASSFIAGPSYNEQFF. CDR3 sequence (DNA): TGTGCCAGCAGTTTCATCGCGGGACCCTCCTACAATGAGCAGTTCTTC.

The chain carries TRBV27 and TRBJ1-2; D call uncertain. The germline V gene encodes CDR1 MNHEY and CDR2 SMNVEV (reference sequence). This CDR3 region has 13 residues. V was trimmed by 7 bases and J by 2 bases, leaving 11 bases between them. The CDR3 here is CASKPEENYGYTF. CDR3 nucleotide sequence: TGTGCCAGCAAGCCTGAAGAAAACTATGGCTACACCTTC.

This clone was counted many times. The gene calls are TRBV6-1 and TRBJ2-7; 7 nucleotides line up with TRBD1. The CDR3 covers 14 residues. The trim removed 1 base at V and 1 base at J, leaving 1 base unmatched. Germline V gene data show CDR1 as MNHNS and CDR2 as SASEGT. The CDR3, as DNA: TGTGCCAGCAGTGAAGGGGACAGTTCCTACGAGCAGTACTTC. Translating gives CASSEGDSSYEQYF.

This chain links TRBV30 with TRBJ2-3; a possible D gene is TRBD2 (6 bases). From germline, CDR1 is GTSNPN and CDR2 SVGIG (reference sequence). The CDR3 spans 13 residues. The germline V and J ends were trimmed by 3 bases and 5 bases, with 12 bases remaining between them. The CDR3 region has the DNA TGTGCCTGGAGCCACACGCGGGGAGATACGCAGTATTTT. As protein: CAWSHTRGDTQYF.

The table lists this clone with a few counts. This chain joins TRBV5-3 and TRBJ1-2; 8 bases agree with TRBD1. TRBV5-3 counts as an open reading frame of uncertain function. The length of the CDR3 is 14 residues. Unmatched junction bases numbered 3, after V lost 3 bases and J lost 2 bases. CDR3 coding DNA: TGTGCCAGAAGCTGGACAGGGTCCAACTATGGCTACACCTTC. Its translation is CARSWTGSNYGYTF.

The rearrangement uses TRBV4-1 and TRBJ1-2, with D perhaps TRBD1 (6 bases). The germline V gene has CDR1 MGHRA and CDR2 YSYEKL. The CDR3 is 14 residues long. V dropped 1 base and J dropped 6 bases, with 12 bases sitting between them. The CDR3 DNA reads as TGCGCCAGCAGCCAAGTGGGGGGGGCAAATGGCTACACCTTC. Residues: CASSQVGGANGYTF.

The rearrangement links TRBV7-9 to TRBJ1-6; no clear D. The CDR3 has 15 amino acids. CDR1 is SEHNR, CDR2 FQNEAQ, per germline (reference sequence). V lost 1 base, J lost 9 bases, and 13 bases lay in between. The CDR3 DNA reads as TGTGCCAGCAGCTTAGACTTGGACTTAGGTTCACCCCTCCACTTT. Amino acid sequence: CASSLDLDLGSPLHF. The full variable domain, with the rest looked up from reference TRBV7-9 and TRBJ1-6, is DTGVSQNPRHKITKRGQNVTFRCDPISEHNRLYWYRQTLGQGPEFLTYFQNEAQLEKSRLLSDRFSAERPKGSFSTLEIQRTEQGDSAMYLCASSLDLDLGSPLHFGNGTRLTVT.

The V and J genes are TRBV20-1 and TRBJ1-1; no firm D call. The CDR3 totals 11 residues. Germline CDR1 is DFQATT and CDR2 is SNEGSKA (reference sequence). Deletions cut 5 bases from V and 3 bases from J, with 7 bases between. This CDR3 reads CSADGYTEAFF. Written as DNA, the CDR3 is TGCAGTGCTGACGGGTACACTGAAGCTTTCTTT.

The chain links TRBV4-1 to TRBJ2-1, with 11 bases aligning to TRBD2. The CDR3 totals 16 residues. The germline V gene encodes CDR1 MGHRA and CDR2 YSYEKL. With V trimmed by 2 bases and J by 7 bases, 7 bases remained unmatched. The CDR3 protein is CASSQFLAGGVNEQFF. In nucleotides, the CDR3 is TGCGCCAGCAGCCAATTCCTAGCGGGGGGTGTTAATGAGCAGTTCTTC.

The chain is built from TRBV5-1 and TRBJ1-1; tentatively, D is TRBD1 (6 bases). The CDR3 consists of 16 residues. The V end lost 4 bases, the J end lost 0 bases, and 16 bases lay between the germline ends. From germline, CDR1 is SGHRS and CDR2 YFSETQ. The CDR3 DNA sequence: TGCGCCAGCAGCCCCGGGGGGGCAGGCCTGAACACTGAAGCTTTCTTT. Protein: CASSPGGAGLNTEAFF.

This clone has a single count. The chain employs TRBV5-6 and TRBJ1-1; 9 bases are a match to TRBD1. The CDR3 spans 15 residues. Germline CDR1 is SGHDT and CDR2 is YYEEEE. Germline trimming cut 2 bases from V and 3 bases from J; bases unmatched to any gene: 5. Here the CDR3 reads CASSLPGQGDTEAFF. CDR3 nucleotide sequence: TGTGCCAGCAGCTTACCGGGACAGGGCGACACTGAAGCTTTCTTT. The complete variable domain, with remaining parts taken from reference TRBV5-6 and TRBJ1-1, reads DAGVTQSPTHLIKTRGQQVTLRCSPKSGHDTVSWYQQALGQGPQFIFQYYEEEERQRGNFPDRFSGHQFPNYSSELNVNALLLGDSALYLCASSLPGQGDTEAFFGQGTRLTVV.

This sequence joins TRBV9 and TRBJ1-2, with 10 bases fitting TRBD1. J was trimmed by 8 bases and V by 3 bases; bases with no gene match: 4. The CDR3 has 13 amino acids. Germline CDR1 reads SGDLS; CDR2 reads YYNGEE. This CDR3 is CASSGQGAYGYTF. The CDR3 DNA reads TGTGCCAGCAGCGGACAGGGGGCGTACGGCTACACCTTC.

This clone was seen a few times. The chain carries TRBV2 and TRBJ2-2, with a possible D match to TRBD1 (5 bases). Germline values: CDR1 SNHLY, CDR2 FYNNEI. The CDR3 sequence is 14 residues long. The germline V and J ends were trimmed by 3 bases and 4 bases, with 9 bases remaining between them. CDR3 coding DNA: TGTGCCAGCAGTGAGGCTAGGGGCACCGGGGAGCTGTTTTTT. It specifies CASSEARGTGELFF. Together with reference TRBV2 and TRBJ2-2, the CDR3 gives the full variable domain: EPEVTQTPSHQVTQMGQEVILRCVPISNHLYFYWYRQILGQKVEFLVSFYNNEISEKSEIFDDQFSVERPDGSNFTLKIRSTKLEDSAMYFCASSEARGTGELFFGEGSRLTVL.

The chain employs TRBV7-9 and TRBJ1-1; 7 bases are shared with TRBD1. V trimming: 3 bases; J trimming: 4 bases; junction bases outside the gene matches: 8. The germline CDR1 and CDR2 sequences are SEHNR and FQNEAQ (reference sequence). The CDR3 has 15 residues. This CDR3 is CASSLRQGGGTEAFF. The DNA for the CDR3 is TGTGCCAGCAGCTTGAGACAGGGTGGGGGCACTGAAGCTTTCTTT.

The chain carries TRBV4-1 and TRBJ2-5; no firm D call. With 0 bases removed from V and 7 bases from J, the gap between germline ends came to 12 bases. The CDR3 length is 14 residues. The germline CDR1 and CDR2 sequences are MGHRA and YSYEKL. This CDR3 reads CASSQDQVLATQYF. The CDR3 region has the DNA TGCGCCAGCAGCCAAGATCAGGTTCTCGCGACCCAGTACTTC.

CDR3: CASSIGGQPQHF. The CDR3 DNA follows: TGTGCCAGTAGTATTGGGGGCCAGCCCCAGCATTTT. This sequence joins TRBV19 and TRBJ1-5; D is possibly TRBD1 (6 bases). The CDR3 covers 12 residues. The germline V gene encodes CDR1 LNHDA and CDR2 SQIVND (reference sequence). Trimming left V 3 bases short and J 7 bases short, with 7 bases between.

This chain connects TRBV4-1 to TRBJ1-2, with 7 bases aligning to TRBD1. Germline CDR1 and CDR2: MGHRA and YSYEKL. The CDR3 loop spans 13 amino acids. With 1 base clipped from V and 8 bases from J, the junction kept 4 bases outside the gene matches. The CDR3 is CASSQGQGGGYTF. The CDR3 DNA reads TGCGCCAGCAGCCAAGGACAGGGAGGAGGCTACACCTTC.